This TCR beta chain was sequenced for a study of blood T cell repertoires in COVID-19. Across the study: PBMCs, B-cell-depleted T cells, or T cells provided the cDNA or gDNA that made up the material.

The table came from immunoSEQ multiplex PCR; TCRdb's copy has only in-frame clones and leaves some out. The sample has roughly 33,000 clones, 90% seen once. CDR3 size: 15 residues. The V segment lost 10 bases and the J segment 4 bases; nucleotides outside the gene matches: 11. CDR1 is MNHEY and CDR2 is SMNVEV in the germline V gene (reference sequence). V and J are TRBV27 and TRBJ2-2, with TRBD2 matching 8 bases. Material for sequencing was peripheral blood. This receptor was identified in a human donor in a cohort sampled during active COVID-19. In DNA, the CDR3 is TGTGCCACAGCATACGCGGGAGGCCTCACCGGGGAGCTGTTTTTT. Encoded protein: CATAYAGGLTGELFF.